In this sample, the clone carrying this TCR beta chain turned up many times. This sample is part of a study of blood T cells in healthy people across ages. A second PCR, run for roughly 6 to 11 cycles, used a sample-barcoded 5' primer plus a J-beta primer mix. In TCRdb, the 5' RACE reads were re-called with MiXCR into one record per CDR3 protein. The sample contains around 1,900,000 distinct CDR3 sequences, roughly two fifths of which appear only once. Per the germline V gene, CDR1 is SGHTA and CDR2 is FQGNSA. The CDR3 has 16 residues. V was trimmed by 5 bases and J by 0 bases, leaving 14 bases between them.

The TCR was taken from a human donor in good health. The sample consisted of blood. This rearrangement joins TRBV7-2 to TRBJ2-1, with D maybe TRBD1 (7 bases). This CDR3 reads CASSRSGGSSYNEQFF. Written as DNA, the CDR3 is TGTGCCAGCAGCAGATCAGGGGGGAGCTCCTACAATGAGCAGTTCTTC.